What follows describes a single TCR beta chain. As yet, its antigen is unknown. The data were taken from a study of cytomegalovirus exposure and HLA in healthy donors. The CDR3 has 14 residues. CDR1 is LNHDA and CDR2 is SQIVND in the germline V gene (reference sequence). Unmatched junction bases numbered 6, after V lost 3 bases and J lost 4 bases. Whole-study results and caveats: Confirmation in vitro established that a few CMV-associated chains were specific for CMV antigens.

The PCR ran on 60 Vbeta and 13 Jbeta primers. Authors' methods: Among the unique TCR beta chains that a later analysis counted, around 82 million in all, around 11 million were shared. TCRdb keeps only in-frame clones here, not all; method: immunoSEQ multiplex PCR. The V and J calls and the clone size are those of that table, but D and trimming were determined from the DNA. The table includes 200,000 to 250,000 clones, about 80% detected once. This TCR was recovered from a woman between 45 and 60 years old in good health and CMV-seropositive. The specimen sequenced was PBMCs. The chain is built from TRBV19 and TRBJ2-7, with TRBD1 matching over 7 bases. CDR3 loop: CASSMTGSGYEQYF. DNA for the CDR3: TGTGCCAGTAGTATGACAGGGTCGGGGTACGAGCAGTACTTC. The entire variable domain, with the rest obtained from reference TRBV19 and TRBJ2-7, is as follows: DGGITQSPKYLFRKEGQNVTLSCEQNLNHDAMYWYRQDPGQGLRLIYYSQIVNDFQKGDIAEGYSVSREKKESFPLTVTSAQKNPTAFYLCASSMTGSGYEQYFGPGTRLTVT.